This TCR beta chain comes out of a study of blood T cell repertoires in COVID-19. As for the study in general: Samples taken during acute and convalescent COVID-19 were collected in the United States, Italy and Spain.

Repertoires were generated with immunoSEQ multiplex PCR, while TCRdb's copy carries only in-frame clones and drops some. The sample yields approximately 400,000 clones, about 89% seen once. Germline assignment: CDR1 MDHEN and CDR2 SYDVKM. V gave up 5 bases and J gave up 0 bases; unmatched junction bases: 6. There are 15 residues in the CDR3. The chain links TRBV28 to TRBJ2-7; 8 bases fit TRBD2. Sequencing was carried out using peripheral blood. This TCR came from a middle-aged man with acute or convalescent COVID-19. The CDR3 DNA is TGTGCCAGCAGTCAAGCGGGGGTGGCCTCCTACGAGCAGTACTTC. This codes for CASSQAGVASYEQYF.